This TCR beta chain was recovered during a study of CD8 T cells in Susac syndrome. TCR beta sequencing covered blood CD8+ and CD4+ T cells. Relapsing-remitting disease, either stable or active, was present in the treatment-naive patients who were the multiple sclerosis controls. TEMRA cells were FACS-enriched, and CD8+ and CD4+ T cells were isolated negatively. RNA amounts of roughly 0.45 to 1 ug underwent reverse transcription with random hexamers. By means of immunoSEQ multiplex PCR, TCR beta CDR3 spanning 54 Vbeta and 13 Jbeta underwent amplification. Each CDR3 protein gets one entry after TCRdb re-called the immunoSEQ multiplex PCR reads with MiXCR. This sample carries around 270,000 distinct CDR3 sequences, around nine tenths of them seen once, and the ten largest clones take approximately 0.18%. This CDR3 comprises 14 residues. The V gene's germline CDR1 is LGHDT and CDR2 YNNKEL (reference sequence). Trimming shortened V by 1 base and J by 6 bases, and 10 bases separated the two germline ends.

The TCR was taken from a human donor with multiple sclerosis. The sample consisted of CD8+ T cells from PBMCs. The V gene is TRBV3-1, the J gene TRBJ1-5; tentative D call: TRBD1 (6 bases). The CDR3: CASSQGGGSQPQHF. In nucleotides, the CDR3 is TGTGCCAGCAGCCAAGGGGGGGGCTCTCAGCCCCAGCATTTT.